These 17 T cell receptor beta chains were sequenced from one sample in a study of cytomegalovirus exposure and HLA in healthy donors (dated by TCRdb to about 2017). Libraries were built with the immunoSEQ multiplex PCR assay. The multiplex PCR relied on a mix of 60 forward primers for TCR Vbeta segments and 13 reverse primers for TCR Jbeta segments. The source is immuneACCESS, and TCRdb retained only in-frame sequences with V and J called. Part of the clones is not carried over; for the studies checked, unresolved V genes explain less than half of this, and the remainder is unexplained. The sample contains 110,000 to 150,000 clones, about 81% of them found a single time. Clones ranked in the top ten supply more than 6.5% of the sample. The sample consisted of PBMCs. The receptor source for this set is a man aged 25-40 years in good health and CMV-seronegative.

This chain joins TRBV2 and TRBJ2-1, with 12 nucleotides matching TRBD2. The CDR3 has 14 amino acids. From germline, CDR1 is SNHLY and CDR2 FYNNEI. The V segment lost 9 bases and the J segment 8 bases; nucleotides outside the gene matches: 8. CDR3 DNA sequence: TGTGCCAGTTTCCGGACTAGCGGGGTCGATGAGCAGTTCTTC. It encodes CASFRTSGVDEQFF.

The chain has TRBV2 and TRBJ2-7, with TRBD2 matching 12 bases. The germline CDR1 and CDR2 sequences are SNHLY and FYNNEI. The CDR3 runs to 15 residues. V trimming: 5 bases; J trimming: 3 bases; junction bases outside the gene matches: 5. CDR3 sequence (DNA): TGTGCCAGCAGTCCGACTAGCGGGAGAAACTACGAGCAGTACTTC. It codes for CASSPTSGRNYEQYF.

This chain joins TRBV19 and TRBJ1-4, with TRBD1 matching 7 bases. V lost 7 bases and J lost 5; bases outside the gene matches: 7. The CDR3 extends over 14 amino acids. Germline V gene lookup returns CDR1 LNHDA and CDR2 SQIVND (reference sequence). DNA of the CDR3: TGTGCCAGTACCCACCAGGGGGAAAATGAAAAACTGTTTTTT. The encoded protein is CASTHQGENEKLFF.

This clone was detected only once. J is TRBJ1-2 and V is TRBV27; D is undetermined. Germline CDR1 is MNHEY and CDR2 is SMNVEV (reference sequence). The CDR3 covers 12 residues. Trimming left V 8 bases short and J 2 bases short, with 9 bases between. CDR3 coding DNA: TGTGCCAGCGGAGGGCTAAACTATGGCTACACCTTC. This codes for CASGGLNYGYTF.

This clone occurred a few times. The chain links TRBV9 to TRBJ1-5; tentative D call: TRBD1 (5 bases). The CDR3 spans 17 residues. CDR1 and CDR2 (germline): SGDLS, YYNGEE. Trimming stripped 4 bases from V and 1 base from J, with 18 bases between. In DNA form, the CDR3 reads TGTGCCAGCAGCCCCTCGGGGGGGTTAGGGAGCAATCAGCCCCAGCATTTT. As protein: CASSPSGGLGSNQPQHF.

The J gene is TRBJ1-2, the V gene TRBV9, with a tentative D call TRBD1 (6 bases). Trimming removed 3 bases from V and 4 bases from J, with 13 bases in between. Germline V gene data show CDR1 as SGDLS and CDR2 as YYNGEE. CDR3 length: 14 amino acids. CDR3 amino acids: CASSATGLGYGYTF. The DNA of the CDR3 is TGTGCCAGCAGCGCCACAGGGTTGGGCTATGGCTACACCTTC.

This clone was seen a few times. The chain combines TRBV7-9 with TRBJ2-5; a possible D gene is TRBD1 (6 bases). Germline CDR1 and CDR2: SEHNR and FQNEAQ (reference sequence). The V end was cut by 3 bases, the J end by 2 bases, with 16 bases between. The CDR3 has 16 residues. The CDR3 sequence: CASSFRDMGLQETQYF. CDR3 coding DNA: TGTGCCAGCAGCTTCCGGGACATGGGGTTACAAGAGACCCAGTACTTC.

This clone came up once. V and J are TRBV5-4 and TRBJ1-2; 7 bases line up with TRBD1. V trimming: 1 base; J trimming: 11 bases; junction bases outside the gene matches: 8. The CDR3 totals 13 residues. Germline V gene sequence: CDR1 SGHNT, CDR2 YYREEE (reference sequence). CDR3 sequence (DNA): TGTGCCAGCAGCTTGAAGGGGGCAGAGGCGTACACCTTC. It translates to CASSLKGAEAYTF.

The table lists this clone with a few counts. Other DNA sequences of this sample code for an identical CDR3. The CDR3 region is CASSLQGENTEAFF. The CDR3 bases are TGTGCCAGCAGCTTACAGGGGGAGAACACTGAAGCTTTCTTT. V gene TRBV7-3 combines with J gene TRBJ1-1; 7 bases align to TRBD1. CDR1 is SGHTA and CDR2 is FQGTGA in the germline V gene. Germline trimming cut 2 bases from V and 1 base from J; bases unmatched to any gene: 1. The CDR3 totals 14 residues.

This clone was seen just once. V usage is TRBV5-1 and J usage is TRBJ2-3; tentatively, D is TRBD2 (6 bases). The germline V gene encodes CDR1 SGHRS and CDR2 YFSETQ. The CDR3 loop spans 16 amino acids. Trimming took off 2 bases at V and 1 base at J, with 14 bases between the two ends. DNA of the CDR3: TGCGCCAGCAGCTTTGGTCTAGCGCCGGGCACAGATACGCAGTATTTT. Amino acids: CASSFGLAPGTDTQYF. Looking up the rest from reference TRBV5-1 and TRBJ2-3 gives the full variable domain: KAGVTQTPRYLIKTRGQQVTLSCSPISGHRSVSWYQQTPGQGLQFLFEYFSETQRNKGNFPGRFSGRQFSNSRSEMNVSTLELGDSALYLCASSFGLAPGTDTQYFGPGTRLTVL.

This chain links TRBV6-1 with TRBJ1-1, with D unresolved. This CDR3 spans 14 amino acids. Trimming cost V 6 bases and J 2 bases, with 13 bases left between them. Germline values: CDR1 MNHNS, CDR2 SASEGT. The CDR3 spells CASRDSSTNTEAFF. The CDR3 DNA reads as TGTGCCAGCAGAGATAGCAGTACCAACACTGAAGCTTTCTTT.

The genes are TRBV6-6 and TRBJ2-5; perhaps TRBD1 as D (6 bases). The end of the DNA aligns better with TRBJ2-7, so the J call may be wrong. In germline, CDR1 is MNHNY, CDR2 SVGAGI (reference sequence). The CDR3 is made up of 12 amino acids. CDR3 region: CASSLQGYEQYF. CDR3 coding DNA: TGTGCCAGCAGTCTCCAGGGGTACGAGCAGTACTTC.

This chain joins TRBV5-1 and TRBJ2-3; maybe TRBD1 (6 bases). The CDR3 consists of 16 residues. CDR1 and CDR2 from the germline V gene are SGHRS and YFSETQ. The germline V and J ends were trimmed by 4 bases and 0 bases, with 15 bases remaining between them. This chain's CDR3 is CASSINRVRSTDTQYF. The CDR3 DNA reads TGCGCCAGCAGCATCAACAGGGTGCGAAGCACAGATACGCAGTATTTT.

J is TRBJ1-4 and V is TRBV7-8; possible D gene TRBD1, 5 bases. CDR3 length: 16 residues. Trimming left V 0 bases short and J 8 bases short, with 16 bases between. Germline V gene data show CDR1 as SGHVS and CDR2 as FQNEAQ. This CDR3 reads CASSLAGRQGGEKLFF. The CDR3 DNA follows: TGTGCCAGCAGCTTAGCCGGCCGGCAGGGAGGAGAAAAACTGTTTTTT.

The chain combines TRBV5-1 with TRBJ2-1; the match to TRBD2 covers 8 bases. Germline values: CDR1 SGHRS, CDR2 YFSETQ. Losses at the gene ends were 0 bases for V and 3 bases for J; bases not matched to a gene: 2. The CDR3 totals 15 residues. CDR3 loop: CASSLVAGGYNEQFF. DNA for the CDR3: TGCGCCAGCAGCTTGGTGGCGGGAGGCTACAATGAGCAGTTCTTC.

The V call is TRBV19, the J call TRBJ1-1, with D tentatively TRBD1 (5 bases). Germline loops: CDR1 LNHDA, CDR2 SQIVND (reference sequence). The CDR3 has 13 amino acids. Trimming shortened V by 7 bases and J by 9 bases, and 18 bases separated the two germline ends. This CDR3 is CASTPSGRGKAFF. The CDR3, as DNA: TGTGCCAGTACCCCCTCGGGGAGGGGCAAAGCTTTCTTT.

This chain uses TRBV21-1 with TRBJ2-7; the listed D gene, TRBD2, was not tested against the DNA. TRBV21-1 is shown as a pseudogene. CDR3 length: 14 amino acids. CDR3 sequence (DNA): TGTGCCAGCCACTCATTAAGCCGCTCCTACGAGCAGTACTTC. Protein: CASHSLSRSYEQYF.